This T cell receptor beta chain stems from a study of T cell responses to AZD1222 COVID-19 vaccine. Study-wide results and caveats: A reported finding is that nearly half of spike-specific TCRs target unmutated variant regions.

Of note for this clone: What it binds is unknown.

Repertoires were generated with immunoSEQ multiplex PCR, while TCRdb's copy carries only in-frame clones and drops some. The sample holds some 70,000 clones, approximately 85% seen once. This TCR was sampled from an adult in good health. This specimen consisted of peripheral blood, obtained on day 0 of AZD1222 vaccination.

CDR3 DNA sequence: TGTGCCAGCAGTTTCCGGGACAGCATCAATCAGCCCCAGCATTTT. Encoded protein: CASSFRDSINQPQHF. This sequence joins TRBV6-5 and TRBJ1-5; the match to TRBD1 covers 7 bases. Germline assignment: CDR1 MNHEY and CDR2 SVGAGI. This CDR3 region has 15 residues. Trimming took 4 bases from V and 3 from J; bases not matched to a gene: 6.